Shown below are 27 T cell receptor beta chains from a single sample sequenced in a study of cytomegalovirus exposure and HLA in healthy donors. In the PCR, 60 Vbeta and 13 Jbeta primers were used. Here immunoSEQ multiplex PCR was the method, and the copy in TCRdb shows in-frame clones only, minus some. The sample consists of roughly 190,000 clones, 81% of them appearing once. The material sequenced was PBMCs. The receptors derive from a man in his forties or fifties in good health and CMV-seronegative.

The V gene is TRBV9, the J gene TRBJ2-2; 7 nucleotides agree with TRBD2. This CDR3 has 16 amino acids. Germline CDR1 SGDLS, CDR2 YYNGEE. Trimming at V came to 4 bases and at J to 5 bases, leaving 11 bases not matched to a gene. CDR3 in amino acids: CASSPRGGGMTGELFF. The CDR3 nucleotides read TGTGCCAGCAGCCCTCGTGGGGGGGGTATGACCGGGGAGCTGTTTTTT. Variable domain in full (rest from reference TRBV9 and TRBJ2-2): DSGVTQTPKHLITATGQRVTLRCSPRSGDLSVYWYQQSLDQGLQFLIQYYNGEERAKGNILERFSAQQFPDLHSELNLSSLELGDSALYFCASSPRGGGMTGELFFGEGSRLTVL.

This chain joins TRBV19 and TRBJ2-6; TRBD2 matches 7 bases. CDR1 is LNHDA, CDR2 SQIVND, per germline (reference sequence). The CDR3 covers 15 residues. V trimming: 6 bases; J trimming: 4 bases; junction bases outside the gene matches: 6. The CDR3 loop is CASREAGRGANVLTF. Here the CDR3 DNA reads TGTGCCAGTAGAGAAGCGGGGAGAGGGGCCAACGTCCTGACTTTC.

V is TRBV27 and J is TRBJ1-6, with D perhaps matching TRBD1 (5 bases). Germline assignment: CDR1 MNHEY and CDR2 SMNVEV (reference sequence). This CDR3 spans 15 amino acids. Trimming pared 7 bases from V and 1 base from J, leaving 11 bases between. The CDR3 region has the DNA TGTGCCAGCAAAGGGGCAAGGTCCTATAATTCACCCCTCCACTTT. Amino acids: CASKGARSYNSPLHF.

The V gene is TRBV7-8, the J gene TRBJ1-6, with D tentatively TRBD1 (5 bases). CDR3 size: 14 residues. The germline gives CDR1 SGHVS, CDR2 FQNEAQ. Trimming pared 6 bases from V and 7 bases from J, leaving 13 bases between. The CDR3, as DNA: TGTGCCAGCAGTTTTTTAAAGGGGAATTCACCCCTCCACTTT. It is translated as CASSFLKGNSPLHF.

The chain combines TRBV7-2 with TRBJ1-2; a possible D gene is TRBD1 (5 bases). The CDR3 has 14 amino acids. With 5 bases removed from V and 2 bases from J, the gap between germline ends came to 12 bases. Germline-derived CDR1 and CDR2 are SGHTA and FQGNSA. DNA for the CDR3: TGTGCCAGCAGCCCGCAGGGTGCCAACTATGGCTACACCTTC. It codes for CASSPQGANYGYTF.

The rearrangement joins TRBV27 to TRBJ2-1, with 8 bases that match TRBD1. V was pared by 7 bases and J by 9 bases, with 11 bases of the junction left unmatched. This CDR3 spans 14 amino acids. Per germline, CDR1 MNHEY and CDR2 SMNVEV (reference sequence). The CDR3, as DNA: TGTGCCAGCACCCAGACAGGGGTCTACCGTGAGCAGTTCTTC. Its translation is CASTQTGVYREQFF.

This chain links TRBV7-8 with TRBJ2-3; tentative D call: TRBD1 (5 bases). Germline V gene data show CDR1 as SGHVS and CDR2 as FQNEAQ. V shed 3 bases and J shed 5 bases, with 12 bases lying between them. CDR3 length: 14 amino acids. The CDR3 loop reads CASSFFVGQDTQYF. For the CDR3, the DNA is TGTGCCAGCAGCTTTTTCGTGGGGCAAGATACGCAGTATTTT.

In this sample, this clone turned up a few times. The V gene is TRBV6-5, the J gene TRBJ1-1, with TRBD1 matching 9 bases. Germline CDR1 reads MNHEY; CDR2 reads SVGAGI. The CDR3 has 14 residues. V lost 6 bases to trimming and J lost 11 bases; unmatched junction nucleotides: 13. The CDR3 protein is CASRKGQGHEEAFF. DNA for the CDR3: TGTGCCAGCAGGAAGGGACAGGGTCACGAGGAGGCTTTCTTT.

CDR3 DNA: TGCGCCAGCAGCTTAGGGACAGGGGGCTACAATGAGCAGTTCTTC. This codes for CASSLGTGGYNEQFF. This chain uses TRBV5-1 with TRBJ2-1; 11 bases map to TRBD1. The V gene's germline CDR1 is SGHRS and CDR2 YFSETQ. The ends lost 2 bases at V and 3 bases at J; junction bases unmatched: 1. The CDR3 totals 15 residues.

The CDR3 region is CASGGQATDTQYF. Here the CDR3 DNA reads TGTGCCAGTGGTGGACAGGCCACAGATACGCAGTATTTT. The chain employs TRBV19 and TRBJ2-3; 7 positions agree with TRBD1. The CDR3 covers 13 residues. V lost 8 bases to trimming and J lost 2 bases; unmatched junction nucleotides: 4. Germline V gene data show CDR1 as LNHDA and CDR2 as SQIVND (reference sequence).

The rearrangement links TRBV27 to TRBJ1-5; D might be TRBD1 (5 bases). The CDR3 is 15 residues long. The germline V gene has CDR1 MNHEY and CDR2 SMNVEV (reference sequence). V lost 6 bases and J 0 bases, leaving 12 bases between the germline ends. This CDR3 reads CASSYQGYSNQPQHF. CDR3 nucleotides: TGTGCCAGCAGCTACCAGGGCTATAGCAATCAGCCCCAGCATTTT.

The chain uses TRBV5-1 and TRBJ2-5; perhaps TRBD1 as D (5 bases). In germline, CDR1 is SGHRS, CDR2 YFSETQ. The CDR3 length is 13 residues. V lost 4 bases and J lost 5, with 12 bases in between. This CDR3 is CASSPGSRETQYF. The DNA for the CDR3 is TGCGCCAGCAGCCCAGGGTCCAGGGAGACCCAGTACTTC.

In this sample, this clone turned up a few times. The chain joins TRBV5-1 to TRBJ2-7; the match to TRBD2 covers 9 bases. The CDR3 is 15 residues long. Trimming cost V 4 bases and J 3 bases; bases outside gene matches: 8. Looked up from germline, CDR1 is SGHRS and CDR2 is YFSETQ. CDR3 sequence (DNA): TGCGCCAGCAGCGAGTCCGGGACTAGCTTCTACGAGCAGTACTTC. Translated, it gives CASSESGTSFYEQYF.

V and J are TRBV6-1 and TRBJ2-5; D is uncertain. With 11 bases removed from V and 2 bases from J, the gap between germline ends came to 15 bases. Germline V gene sequence: CDR1 MNHNS, CDR2 SASEGT. The CDR3 sequence is 13 residues long. For the CDR3, the DNA is TGTGCCTGCTCTACTGCCCCACAAGAGACCCAGTACTTC. Translated, it gives CACSTAPQETQYF.

The rearrangement joins TRBV7-2 to TRBJ1-1, with D perhaps matching TRBD1 (6 bases). The ends were cut back, 1 base at V and 11 bases at J, with 11 bases in the middle. The CDR3 sequence is 12 residues long. Looked up from germline, CDR1 is SGHTA and CDR2 is FQGNSA. The CDR3 spells CASSLEVGGAFF. CDR3 in DNA: TGTGCCAGCAGCTTAGAGGTAGGGGGTGCTTTCTTT.

Comments on this clone: Sequence at one end of the junction differs from germline and may be a read error. The chain employs TRBV7-9 and TRBJ2-2, with a weak D call TRBD2 (6 bases). Germline CDR1 SEHNR, CDR2 FQNEAQ (reference sequence). The CDR3 loop spans 18 amino acids. Here the CDR3 DNA reads TGTTCCAGCAGCTCAAACTCGGGACTCGCTTTGGACACCGGGGAGCTGTTTTTT. As protein: CSSSSNSGLALDTGELFF.

This sequence joins TRBV9 and TRBJ1-1, with 8 bases fitting TRBD1. Germline-derived CDR1 and CDR2 are SGDLS and YYNGEE. CDR3 length: 15 amino acids. The V and J ends lost 4 bases and 1 base, in that order; junction bases with no gene match: 6. CDR3 bases: TGTGCCAGCAGCCCATCGCAGGGGGCGAACACTGAAGCTTTCTTT. Translated, it gives CASSPSQGANTEAFF.

The chain couples TRBV5-1 to TRBJ1-1; D is undetermined. V gave up 5 bases and J gave up 5 bases, with 13 bases separating them. CDR3 length equals 13 residues. Germline CDR1 is SGHRS and CDR2 is YFSETQ. CDR3 in DNA: TGCGCCAGCAGTAGACCCGGGGAGACTGAAGCTTTCTTT. As protein: CASSRPGETEAFF.

The V call is TRBV7-9, the J call TRBJ1-3; maybe TRBD1 (5 bases). This CDR3 spans 16 amino acids. With 1 base removed from V and 5 bases from J, the gap between germline ends came to 15 bases. Germline lookup yields CDR1 SEHNR and CDR2 FQNEAQ (reference sequence). The CDR3 nucleotides are TGTGCCAGCAGCTTAGTGACAGACCTGATGAGAAACACCATATATTTT. As protein: CASSLVTDLMRNTIYF.

The chain carries TRBV19 and TRBJ1-4; D not resolved. The CDR3 runs to 14 residues. The germline V and J ends were trimmed by 10 bases and 1 base, with 13 bases remaining between them. Germline CDR1 reads LNHDA; CDR2 reads SQIVND (reference sequence). CDR3 sequence reads: CATTATRTNEKLFF. The CDR3 DNA is TGTGCCACTACCGCGACAAGAACTAATGAAAAACTGTTTTTT. Full variable domain (outside the CDR3, taken from reference TRBV19 and TRBJ1-4): DGGITQSPKYLFRKEGQNVTLSCEQNLNHDAMYWYRQDPGQGLRLIYYSQIVNDFQKGDIAEGYSVSREKKESFPLTVTSAQKNPTAFYLCATTATRTNEKLFFGSGTQLSVL.

This chain connects TRBV19 to TRBJ2-7; 7 bases agree with TRBD2. Per the germline V gene, CDR1 is LNHDA and CDR2 is SQIVND (reference sequence). V lost 3 bases to trimming and J lost 6 bases; unmatched junction nucleotides: 5. CDR3 size: 13 residues. In DNA, the CDR3 is TGTGCCAGTAGTATCGGCAGCGGGGTCGAGCAGTACTTC. It yields the protein CASSIGSGVEQYF.

The rearrangement joins TRBV5-1 to TRBJ2-1; D possibly corresponds to TRBD2 (6 bases). Trimming stripped 0 bases from V and 7 bases from J, with 11 bases between. Germline-derived CDR1 and CDR2 are SGHRS and YFSETQ. CDR3 length: 14 residues. This CDR3 is CASSLDGTPNEQFF. The DNA of the CDR3 is TGCGCCAGCAGCTTGGACGGGACTCCTAATGAGCAGTTCTTC.

The V gene is TRBV19, the J gene TRBJ2-7; TRBD1 agrees at 9 bases. V was clipped by 5 bases and J by 2 bases; unmatched bases: 10. CDR1 is LNHDA, CDR2 SQIVND, per germline (reference sequence). The CDR3 covers 16 residues. CDR3 residues: CASSLFTGQGPYEQYF. CDR3 sequence (DNA): TGTGCCAGTAGTCTTTTTACAGGACAGGGGCCCTACGAGCAGTACTTC. The variable domain in full, with the rest retrieved from reference TRBV19 and TRBJ2-7, is DGGITQSPKYLFRKEGQNVTLSCEQNLNHDAMYWYRQDPGQGLRLIYYSQIVNDFQKGDIAEGYSVSREKKESFPLTVTSAQKNPTAFYLCASSLFTGQGPYEQYFGPGTRLTVT.

Here the CDR3 reads CASSLAPTNTGELFF. DNA of the CDR3: TGTGCCAGCAGCTTAGCCCCCACGAACACCGGGGAGCTGTTTTTT. This chain joins TRBV7-2 and TRBJ2-2; D is uncertain. V shed 0 bases and J shed 0 bases, with 5 bases lying between them. The germline gives CDR1 SGHTA, CDR2 FQGNSA. The CDR3 extends over 15 amino acids.

The V call is TRBV7-9, the J call TRBJ1-3, with D perhaps TRBD1 (5 bases). V was trimmed by 11 bases and J by 2 bases, leaving 19 bases between them. Germline V lookup: CDR1 SEHNR, CDR2 FQNEAQ (reference sequence). The CDR3 contains 15 residues. The CDR3 DNA reads TGTGCCGGAGGGCCGCGGGGGAACGCTGGAAACACCATATATTTT. Amino acid sequence: CAGGPRGNAGNTIYF.

The rearrangement links TRBV19 to TRBJ2-5; 8 bases map to TRBD1. Per germline, CDR1 LNHDA and CDR2 SQIVND (reference sequence). This CDR3 is built from 14 residues. The V segment lost 5 bases and the J segment 5 bases; nucleotides outside the gene matches: 7. This CDR3 is CASSEGRQGETQYF. CDR3 nucleotides: TGTGCCAGTAGTGAGGGTCGACAGGGGGAGACCCAGTACTTC.

The chain couples TRBV6-5 to TRBJ1-6, with D maybe TRBD1 (5 bases). The CDR3 has 14 amino acids. Germline CDR1 is MNHEY and CDR2 is SVGAGI. Between the trimmed V and J ends, which lost 2 bases and 7 bases, there was a span of 9 bases. In DNA, the CDR3 is TGTGCCAGCAGTTACGGGGGGAGCAATTCACCCCTCCACTTT. This encodes CASSYGGSNSPLHF.